This TCR beta chain was observed in a study of response to subunit inactivated influenza vaccine. This clonotype was seen more than once but under ten times. Using its own MiXCR run on the RT-PCR reads, TCRdb lists one record per CDR3 protein. The table records under 200,000 distinct CDR3 sequences, 9.5% to 13% of them present only once. The CDR3 is 14 residues long. In germline, CDR1 is SGHTA, CDR2 FQGNSA. V dropped 5 bases and J dropped 1 base, with 11 bases sitting between them. The sample here was non-naive T cells sorted from PBMCs, taken roughly 46 days after vaccination. This TCR came from a man between 45 and 60 years old who received an inactivated influenza vaccine. The J gene is TRBJ1-1, the V gene TRBV7-2; perhaps TRBD1 as D (5 bases). The CDR3 region is CASSRGGQNTEAFF. In DNA, the CDR3 is TGTGCCAGCAGCCGGGGAGGACAGAACACTGAAGCTTTCTTT.